The sequence of this TCR beta chain was determined in a study of blood T cell repertoires in COVID-19. Original processing methods: For nucleated cells, counts were estimated from reference gene primer amplification. TCRdb's copy holds only in-frame clones and misses some; the assay was immunoSEQ multiplex PCR. For V, J and clone size, that table is used; D and trimming come from the DNA. The sample holds some 160,000 clones, about 83% seen once. Germline CDR1 is LGHDT and CDR2 is YNNKEL (reference sequence). CDR3 length: 16 residues. V was shortened by 2 bases and J by 6 bases, with 17 bases between the two germline ends.

The chain employs TRBV3-1 (or the pseudogene TRBV3-2) and TRBJ2-1; perhaps TRBD1 as D (8 bases). Material for sequencing was peripheral blood. The sequence came from a woman of 80 years or more with acute or convalescent COVID-19. Here the CDR3 DNA reads TGTGCCAGCAGCCAACCCTCGGACAGGGAGGGCAATGAGCAGTTCTTC. Protein: CASSQPSDREGNEQFF.